A single T cell receptor beta chain is shown here with its context. What it recognizes is unknown. This sample was included in a study of cytomegalovirus exposure and HLA in healthy donors. The study, taken as a whole, reports: Cytomegalovirus status was reportedly diagnosed by the classifier with high sensitivity and specificity. In vitro, three CMV-associated chains proved specific for CMV antigens. A list of 164 TCR beta chains associated with cytomegalovirus was given.

V lost 3 bases to trimming and J lost 8 bases, with 11 bases between them. Germline V gives CDR1 SGHRS, CDR2 YFSETQ. CDR3 length: 12 amino acids. Among the roughly 120 subjects of the validation cohort, separate from the approximately 660-subject first cohort, were the donors. Generated by immunoSEQ multiplex PCR, the TCRdb table keeps only in-frame clones and is missing some. The data contain about 160,000 clones, about 96% of them singletons. The material sequenced was PBMCs. V gene TRBV5-1 combines with J gene TRBJ1-2; D perhaps matches TRBD1 (5 bases). The clonotype was recovered from a young woman in good health and CMV-seronegative. The CDR3 loop reads CASSSSRAGYTF. Here the CDR3 DNA reads TGCGCCAGCAGCTCATCCAGGGCCGGCTACACCTTC. Variable domain in full (rest from reference TRBV5-1 and TRBJ1-2): KAGVTQTPRYLIKTRGQQVTLSCSPISGHRSVSWYQQTPGQGLQFLFEYFSETQRNKGNFPGRFSGRQFSNSRSEMNVSTLELGDSALYLCASSSSRAGYTFGSGTRLTVV.